The rows below give T cell receptor beta chains drawn from one sample of a study of beta chain features in type 1 diabetes. The table came from immunoSEQ multiplex PCR; TCRdb's copy has only in-frame clones and leaves some out. The data contain 150,000 to 200,000 clones, 7% to 10% of them seen just once; the ten biggest clones take up over 2%. Sequences were obtained from central memory CD4+ T cells from blood. Receptors originate from a woman between 18 and 29 years old in good health. The CDR3 runs from the conserved cysteine through the conserved F or W. D genes are given only for firm matches. Clone size is not always given. Where it is, it says once, few, many or a class for expanded clones.

J: TRBJ1-2; V: TRBV18; D: NA; size: NA; CDR3: CASSPAGEHGYTF; DNA: TGTGCCAGCTCACCTGCCGGGGAGCATGGCTACACCTTC
J: TRBJ2-7; V: TRBV14; D: NA; size: few; CDR3: CASSLGREQYF; DNA: TGTGCCAGCAGCCTAGGGAGGGAGCAGTACTTC
J: TRBJ2-1; V: TRBV5-1; D: NA; size: few; CDR3: CASSLGPGDEQFF; DNA: TGCGCCAGCAGCTTGGGACCCGGGGATGAGCAGTTCTTC
J: TRBJ1-5; V: TRBV30; D: TRBD1; size: NA; CDR3: CAWSGQENQPQHF; DNA: TGTGCCTGGAGCGGACAGGAGAATCAGCCCCAGCATTTT
J: TRBJ2-5; V: TRBV5-1; D: NA; size: NA; CDR3: CASSRQPRETQYF; DNA: TGCGCCAGCAGCAGACAGCCGCGGGAGACCCAGTACTTC
J: TRBJ2-3; V: TRBV5-1; D: TRBD2; size: NA; CDR3: CASSLASRETDTQYF; DNA: TGCGCCAGCAGCTTGGCTTCGCGGGAGACGGATACGCAGTATTTT
J: TRBJ2-7; V: TRBV7-2; D: NA; size: NA; CDR3: CASSPGGQGPSHEQYF; DNA: TGTGCCAGCAGCCCGGGAGGACAGGGTCCCTCCCACGAGCAGTACTTC
J: TRBJ1-1; V: TRBV5-4; D: TRBD1; size: few; CDR3: CASSLGGQGTEAFF; DNA: TGTGCCAGCAGCTTGGGAGGACAGGGCACTGAAGCTTTCTTT
J: TRBJ1-1; V: TRBV14; D: NA; size: few; CDR3: CASSQDLGGQAFF; DNA: TGTGCCAGCAGCCAAGATCTTGGGGGCCAAGCTTTCTTT
J: TRBJ2-3; V: TRBV7-9; D: NA; size: few; CDR3: CASSPSGTDTQYF; DNA: TGTGCCAGCAGCCCCAGCGGAACAGATACGCAGTATTTT
J: TRBJ2-5; V: TRBV30; D: TRBD1; size: few; CDR3: CAWSPARTGAATQYF; DNA: TGTGCCTGGAGCCCCGCCCGGACAGGAGCGGCGACCCAGTACTTC
J: TRBJ2-3; V: TRBV13; D: TRBD2; size: NA; CDR3: CASSFSGLGLSLLSTDTQYF; DNA: TGTGCCAGCAGCTTTTCGGGACTAGGGCTCTCCCTTCTTAGCACAGATACGCAGTATTTT
J: TRBJ1-1; V: TRBV5-1; D: NA; size: few; CDR3: CASSFSLGNTEAFF; DNA: TGCGCCAGCAGCTTTAGTCTTGGGAACACTGAAGCTTTCTTT
J: TRBJ1-6; V: TRBV7-9; D: TRBD1; size: many; CDR3: CASSSGTGNSPLHF; DNA: TGTGCCAGCAGCTCGGGGACAGGAAATTCACCCCTCCACTTT
J: TRBJ1-5; V: TRBV19; D: TRBD1; size: few; CDR3: CASSILGDRWNQPQHF; DNA: TGTGCCAGTAGTATTCTCGGGGACAGATGGAATCAGCCCCAGCATTTT
J: TRBJ1-2; V: TRBV6-1; D: NA; size: NA; CDR3: CASNNRESNYGYTF; DNA: TGTGCCAGCAACAACAGGGAATCTAACTATGGCTACACCTTC
J: TRBJ2-3; V: TRBV4-3; D: NA; size: NA; CDR3: CASSQDLSSTDTQYF; DNA: TGCGCCAGCAGCCAAGATCTGAGTAGCACAGATACGCAGTATTTT
J: TRBJ2-1; V: TRBV5-1; D: TRBD2; size: few; CDR3: CASNRIAGGNNEQFF; DNA: TGCGCCAGCAACCGAATAGCGGGAGGAAATAATGAGCAGTTCTTC
J: TRBJ2-3; V: TRBV2; D: TRBD2; size: NA; CDR3: CASSVLPGLAGDTDTQYF; DNA: TGTGCCAGCAGTGTTCTTCCGGGACTAGCGGGGGACACAGATACGCAGTATTTT
J: TRBJ1-1; V: TRBV29-1; D: TRBD1; size: NA; CDR3: CSVVTGGFDTEAFF; DNA: TGCAGCGTGGTGACAGGGGGTTTTGACACTGAAGCTTTCTTT
J: TRBJ2-1; V: TRBV18; D: NA; size: NA; CDR3: CASSPGDWINEQFF; DNA: TGTGCCAGCTCACCAGGGGACTGGATCAATGAGCAGTTCTTC
J: TRBJ2-7; V: TRBV29-1; D: NA; size: NA; CDR3: CSVGRGYEQYF; DNA: TGCAGCGTCGGCAGGGGCTACGAGCAGTACTTC
J: TRBJ1-1; V: TRBV6-1; D: NA; size: NA; CDR3: CASSESGASTEAFF; DNA: TGTGCCAGCAGTGAATCAGGGGCTTCGACTGAAGCTTTCTTT
J: TRBJ2-7; V: TRBV6-1; D: NA; size: NA; CDR3: CASRSAGISYEQYF; DNA: TGTGCCAGCAGGAGCGCCGGGATTTCCTACGAGCAGTACTTC
J: TRBJ2-6; V: TRBV27; D: TRBD1; size: NA; CDR3: CASSSPGQGSSGANVLTF; DNA: TGTGCCAGCAGTTCACCGGGACAGGGAAGCTCTGGGGCCAACGTCCTGACTTTC
J: TRBJ1-1; V: TRBV11-2; D: NA; size: NA; CDR3: CASSLSGIEAFF; DNA: TGTGCCAGCAGCTTATCAGGGATCGAAGCTTTCTTT
J: TRBJ1-1; V: TRBV30; D: TRBD1; size: NA; CDR3: CAWSVDRAKDTEAFF; DNA: TGTGCCTGGAGTGTCGACAGGGCGAAGGACACTGAAGCTTTCTTT
J: TRBJ1-5; V: TRBV5-1; D: NA; size: few; CDR3: CASSLSGSNQPQHF; DNA: TGCGCCAGCAGCTTGTCAGGGAGCAATCAGCCCCAGCATTTT
J: TRBJ2-1; V: TRBV7-2; D: TRBD2; size: NA; CDR3: CASRLGLAGASYNEQFF; DNA: TGTGCCAGCAGATTGGGACTAGCGGGGGCCTCCTACAATGAGCAGTTCTTC
J: TRBJ2-2; V: TRBV18; D: TRBD2; size: many; CDR3: CASSLTSGRSTGELFF; DNA: TGTGCCAGCTCGCTTACTAGCGGGAGGAGCACCGGGGAGCTGTTTTTT
J: TRBJ1-1; V: TRBV19; D: NA; size: few; CDR3: CASKTPEGVNTEAFF; DNA: TGTGCCAGTAAGACTCCCGAGGGAGTGAACACTGAAGCTTTCTTT
J: TRBJ2-7; V: TRBV20-1; D: NA; size: NA; CDR3: CSVPGPGEQYF; DNA: TGCAGTGTTCCCGGCCCGGGCGAGCAGTACTTC